The 17 T cell receptor beta chains reported below all come from one sample, sequenced in a study of cytomegalovirus exposure and HLA in healthy donors. Sequencing used immunoSEQ multiplex PCR; TCRdb keeps in-frame clones, though not all of them. The table shows around 50,000 clones, with 93% occurring only once. The sequenced material came from PBMCs. The origin of the receptors is a woman between 18 and 29 years old in good health and CMV-seronegative.

This chain connects TRBV27 to TRBJ2-1; 8 nucleotides line up with TRBD2. Germline V gene lookup returns CDR1 MNHEY and CDR2 SMNVEV (reference sequence). V shed 2 bases, J shed 4 bases, and the junction held 4 bases outside the gene matches. CDR3 length: 15 amino acids. CDR3 in amino acids: CASSLPGGNYNEQFF. CDR3 in DNA: TGTGCCAGCAGTTTACCGGGAGGGAATTACAATGAGCAGTTCTTC.

J is TRBJ2-1 and V is TRBV13; 11 bases are a match to TRBD2. The V segment lost 3 bases and the J segment 2 bases; nucleotides outside the gene matches: 0. Germline-derived CDR1 and CDR2 are PRHDT and FYEKMQ (reference sequence). The CDR3 runs to 15 residues. CDR3 sequence: CASSFSGGAYNEQFF. The CDR3, as DNA: TGTGCCAGCAGCTTTAGCGGGGGGGCCTACAATGAGCAGTTCTTC.

The V gene is TRBV7-9, the J gene TRBJ2-5; 9 bases align to TRBD2. CDR3 length: 15 amino acids. Per germline, CDR1 SEHNR and CDR2 FQNEAQ (reference sequence). The J segment lost 3 bases and the V segment lost 5 bases, leaving 7 bases of the junction unmatched. CDR3 DNA sequence: TGTGCCAGCAGCCTACGACTAGCGGCTAAAGAGACCCAGTACTTC. Amino acids: CASSLRLAAKETQYF.

The chain has TRBV2 and TRBJ2-6; a weak D match, TRBD2 (5 bases). V dropped 6 bases and J dropped 0 bases, with 9 bases sitting between them. There are 15 residues in the CDR3. Germline CDR1 reads SNHLY; CDR2 reads FYNNEI. CDR3 protein: CASREGSSGANVLTF. DNA of the CDR3: TGTGCCAGCAGAGAGGGTAGCTCTGGGGCCAACGTCCTGACTTTC.

The V call is TRBV7-2, the J call TRBJ1-5, with D uncertain. V lost 3 bases to trimming and J lost 1 base, with 16 bases between them. The CDR3 loop spans 17 amino acids. The germline V gene encodes CDR1 SGHTA and CDR2 FQGNSA. CDR3 sequence reads: CASSLSEHRTSNQPQHF. CDR3 sequence (DNA): TGTGCCAGCAGCTTGTCAGAGCACAGAACGAGCAATCAGCCCCAGCATTTT.

This rearrangement joins TRBV7-6 to TRBJ2-5; 9 bases line up with TRBD1. V lost 7 bases to trimming and J lost 5 bases; unmatched junction nucleotides: 17. The CDR3 covers 17 residues. Germline assignment: CDR1 SGHVS and CDR2 FNYEAQ. The CDR3 sequence: CASTIRVGTGLAETQYF. CDR3 nucleotides: TGTGCCAGCACCATTAGGGTGGGGACAGGGTTGGCGGAGACCCAGTACTTC.

The chain carries TRBV18 and TRBJ2-1, with 7 positions matching TRBD1. This CDR3 has 17 amino acids. V shed 5 bases and J 0 bases; nucleotides not matched to a gene: 10. Germline V gene lookup returns CDR1 KGHSH and CDR2 LQKENI. This chain's CDR3 is CASSSRQGPSSYNEQFF. Written as DNA, the CDR3 is TGTGCCAGCTCATCTCGACAGGGCCCCAGCTCCTACAATGAGCAGTTCTTC.

The genes are TRBV7-8 and TRBJ1-1; D is possibly TRBD1 (5 bases). V lost 2 bases to trimming and J lost 2 bases, with 12 bases between them. The length of the CDR3 is 15 residues. Germline values: CDR1 SGHVS, CDR2 FQNEAQ. The CDR3 reads CASSLSSTANTEAFF. In DNA, the CDR3 is TGTGCCAGCAGCTTATCCTCGACAGCTAACACTGAAGCTTTCTTT. Full variable domain (remainder filled in from reference TRBV7-8 and TRBJ1-1): GAGVSQSPRYKVAKRGQDVALRCDPISGHVSLFWYQQALGQGPEFLTYFQNEAQLDKSGLPSDRFFAERPEGSVSTLKIQRTQQEDSAVYLCASSLSSTANTEAFFGQGTRLTVV.

This clone was observed a single time. The V call is TRBV9, the J call TRBJ1-1; D unclear. This CDR3 has 14 amino acids. V lost 4 bases and J 3 bases, leaving 13 bases between the germline ends. The germline gives CDR1 SGDLS, CDR2 YYNGEE. The CDR3 loop reads CASSTTPGDTEAFF. CDR3 in DNA: TGTGCCAGCAGCACTACTCCCGGTGACACTGAAGCTTTCTTT.

The V call is TRBV7-2, the J call TRBJ1-5, with D maybe TRBD1 (6 bases). CDR3 length equals 13 residues. The germline V gene encodes CDR1 SGHTA and CDR2 FQGNSA. The V end was cut by 5 bases, the J end by 7 bases, with 12 bases between. Written as DNA, the CDR3 is TGTGCCAGCAGCGGCACACAGGGCCAGCCCCAGCATTTT. Its translation: CASSGTQGQPQHF.

The chain carries TRBV9 and TRBJ1-3, with a weak D call TRBD1 (6 bases). The CDR3 length is 16 residues. The V gene lost 2 bases and the J gene lost 4 bases, with 16 bases spanning the gap. Germline lookup yields CDR1 SGDLS and CDR2 YYNGEE. CDR3 amino acids: CASSVGDTSRGNTIYF. In DNA, the CDR3 is TGTGCCAGCAGCGTTGGGGACACCTCCCGGGGAAACACCATATATTTT.

The rearrangement joins TRBV9 to TRBJ2-1, with D hard to call. The CDR3 is 14 residues long. Germline V gives CDR1 SGDLS, CDR2 YYNGEE. The V gene lost 1 base and the J gene lost 8 bases, with 13 bases spanning the gap. In nucleotides, the CDR3 is TGTGCCAGCAGCGTACTAGTAGATTCGGATGAGCAGTTCTTC. Its translation: CASSVLVDSDEQFF.

The V gene is TRBV15, the J gene TRBJ2-5, with 13 bases aligning to TRBD2. After removal of 5 bases from V and 5 bases from J, the junction contained 8 bases not matched to a gene. CDR3 size: 16 residues. From germline, CDR1 is LNHNV and CDR2 YYDKDF (reference sequence). The CDR3 DNA reads as TGTGCCACCAGCCCTCGAGGGACTAGCGGGGCTGAGACCCAGTACTTC. It encodes CATSPRGTSGAETQYF.

V usage is TRBV7-9 and J usage is TRBJ2-1, with 13 positions matching TRBD2. Germline trimming cut 5 bases from V and 0 bases from J; bases unmatched to any gene: 7. Germline CDR1 reads SEHNR; CDR2 reads FQNEAQ (reference sequence). CDR3 size: 18 residues. The DNA for the CDR3 is TGTGCCAGCAGCGCCACTAGCGGGGGGGCCAGCTCCTACAATGAGCAGTTCTTC. It specifies CASSATSGGASSYNEQFF.

This clone appeared once. This chain links TRBV7-9 with TRBJ2-7; 7 bases are shared with TRBD1. Germline V gene sequence: CDR1 SEHNR, CDR2 FQNEAQ (reference sequence). V lost 5 bases to trimming and J lost 2 bases; unmatched junction nucleotides: 6. This CDR3 region has 14 residues. This chain's CDR3 is CASSPPGTAYEQYF. CDR3 sequence (DNA): TGTGCCAGCAGCCCACCGGGGACAGCCTACGAGCAGTACTTC.

The chain has TRBV7-8 and TRBJ2-3; the D gene is possibly TRBD1 (7 bases). V was clipped by 4 bases and J by 2 bases, with 19 bases between them. Germline CDR1 is SGHVS and CDR2 is FQNEAQ. CDR3 size: 17 residues. The CDR3 loop is CASSSDQGGGYTDTQYF. DNA of the CDR3: TGTGCCAGCAGCTCAGATCAGGGGGGCGGTTACACAGATACGCAGTATTTT.

V and J are TRBV6-4 and TRBJ2-3; 8 bases are shared with TRBD2. The V segment lost 6 bases and the J segment 0 bases; nucleotides outside the gene matches: 11. Germline CDR1 and CDR2: MRHNA and SNTAGT. This CDR3 is built from 17 residues. CDR3 sequence reads: CASRLAGRARSTDTQYF. In DNA, the CDR3 is TGTGCCAGCAGATTAGCGGGGAGGGCCCGAAGCACAGATACGCAGTATTTT.